A selection of T cell receptor beta chains follows, all from one sample in a study of beta chain features in type 1 diabetes. Profiled with immunoSEQ multiplex PCR; TCRdb holds only in-frame clones, not every one. Of around 500,000 clones in the sample, around 30% were seen once. The sample consisted of naive CD4+ T cells from blood. Every receptor here comes from a man aged 18 to 29 in good health. CDR3s include the opening cysteine and the closing phenylalanine or tryptophan. D genes are given only for firm matches. Size tells how often a clone was seen (once, few, many) or the class of an expanded clone, and some rows leave it out.

DNA: TGTGCCACCCGCCAGGGGCTTAACACTGAAGCTTTCTTT
CDR3: CATRQGLNTEAFF
J: TRBJ1-1
length: 13
V: TRBV15
size: few
D: .

DNA: TGTGCTAGCAGCCGGGACATGGGAGAGACCCAGTACTTC
CDR3: CASSRDMGETQYF
J: TRBJ2-5
length: 13
V: TRBV7-7
size: .
D: .

DNA: TGTGCCAGTAGTTCTCGGACAGGGACCGATCAGCCCCAGCATTTT
CDR3: CASSSRTGTDQPQHF
J: TRBJ1-5
length: 15
V: TRBV19
size: few
D: TRBD1

DNA: TGTGCCTGGAACCAGGGGTTAAATCAGCCCCAGCATTTT
CDR3: CAWNQGLNQPQHF
J: TRBJ1-5
length: 13
V: TRBV30
size: .
D: .

DNA: TGTGCCAGCAGGCCGGGAGTCCTAGGAGAGACCCAGTACTTC
CDR3: CASRPGVLGETQYF
J: TRBJ2-5
length: 14
V: TRBV28
size: .
D: .

DNA: TGTGCCTGGAGGACAGATAGCAATCAGCCCCAGCATTTT
CDR3: CAWRTDSNQPQHF
J: TRBJ1-5
length: 13
V: TRBV30
size: .
D: .

DNA: TGTGCCTGGAGTGTCTTAGGGACAGGGACCTACAATGAGCAGTTCTTC
CDR3: CAWSVLGTGTYNEQFF
J: TRBJ2-1
length: 16
V: TRBV30
size: few
D: TRBD1

DNA: TGCGCCAGCAGCTTTGGGACAGCGAACACCGGGGAGCTGTTTTTT
CDR3: CASSFGTANTGELFF
J: TRBJ2-2
length: 15
V: TRBV5-1
size: .
D: TRBD1

DNA: TGTGCCAGCAGCCCACTAGCGAGAGACAATGAGCAGTTCTTC
CDR3: CASSPLARDNEQFF
J: TRBJ2-1
length: 14
V: TRBV4-2
size: .
D: TRBD2

DNA: TGTGCCTGGAGCAAGGCAGGGAACACTGAAGCTTTCTTT
CDR3: CAWSKAGNTEAFF
J: TRBJ1-1
length: 13
V: TRBV30
size: .
D: .

DNA: TGCGCCAGCAGCGCGGTTCGGGGGCGGGAGACCCAGTACTTC
CDR3: CASSAVRGRETQYF
J: TRBJ2-5
length: 14
V: TRBV5-1
size: .
D: .

DNA: TGTGCCAGCAGCTTTTCGTCCGGGGTCTATGGCTACACCTTC
CDR3: CASSFSSGVYGYTF
J: TRBJ1-2
length: 14
V: TRBV7-2
size: .
D: .

DNA: TGTGCCAGCGGCGAACAGGGGAGTGATGAAAAACTGTTTTTT
CDR3: CASGEQGSDEKLFF
J: TRBJ1-4
length: 14
V: TRBV27
size: .
D: TRBD1

DNA: TGTGCCAGCAGTCCGTGGGGCGGGAGACGGCATGAGCAGTTCTTC
CDR3: CASSPWGGRRHEQFF
J: TRBJ2-1
length: 15
V: TRBV28
size: .
D: TRBD2

DNA: TGCGCCAGCAGGACGGATCAAGAGACCCAGTACTTC
CDR3: CASRTDQETQYF
J: TRBJ2-5
length: 12
V: TRBV5-1
size: .
D: .

DNA: TGTGCCAGTATGCGGGGCGATGGCTACACCTTC
CDR3: CASMRGDGYTF
J: TRBJ1-2
length: 11
V: TRBV19
size: .
D: .

DNA: TGTGCCTGGAGTTCCTACAGGACCCCGCGGGATCAGCCCCAGCATTTT
CDR3: CAWSSYRTPRDQPQHF
J: TRBJ1-5
length: 16
V: TRBV30
size: .
D: .

DNA: TGTGCCAGTAGTATTGATAAGAGACAGGGATACGAGCAGTACTTC
CDR3: CASSIDKRQGYEQYF
J: TRBJ2-7
length: 15
V: TRBV19
size: .
D: TRBD1

DNA: TGTGCCAGTAGTATAACGGGAGTCAGGAATGAGCAGTTCTTC
CDR3: CASSITGVRNEQFF
J: TRBJ2-1
length: 14
V: TRBV19
size: .
D: .

DNA: TGTGCCAGCAGTGATTATGCTAGCGGGAAATACGAGCAGTACTTC
CDR3: CASSDYASGKYEQYF
J: TRBJ2-7
length: 15
V: TRBV25-1
size: few
D: TRBD2

DNA: TGCAGCGTTGTGACAGGTGGAGAGACCCAGTACTTC
CDR3: CSVVTGGETQYF
J: TRBJ2-5
length: 12
V: TRBV29-1
size: .
D: .

DNA: TGTGCCAGCTCCCTAGTTTGGGACAATGAGCAGTTCTTC
CDR3: CASSLVWDNEQFF
J: TRBJ2-1
length: 13
V: TRBV18
size: few
D: .

DNA: TGTGCCAGTAGCATTGGAGGGAACTATGGCTACACCTTC
CDR3: CASSIGGNYGYTF
J: TRBJ1-2
length: 13
V: TRBV19
size: .
D: .

DNA: TGTGCCAGCAGCTTAGCACAGGGGTTGGAGACCCAGTACTTC
CDR3: CASSLAQGLETQYF
J: TRBJ2-5
length: 14
V: TRBV7-2
size: few
D: TRBD1

DNA: TGTGCCAGCATCAGGACAGGGGAGAGTGAGCAGTTCTTC
CDR3: CASIRTGESEQFF
J: TRBJ2-1
length: 13
V: TRBV28
size: .
D: TRBD1

DNA: TGTGCCAGCAGGGGACTAGCGGAGCCCTACGAGCAGTACTTC
CDR3: CASRGLAEPYEQYF
J: TRBJ2-7
length: 14
V: TRBV5-6
size: once
D: TRBD2

DNA: TGTGCCGCCAGCAGAGGCCAGGTGAACACCGGGGAGCTGTTTTTT
CDR3: CAASRGQVNTGELFF
J: TRBJ2-2
length: 15
V: TRBV15
size: once
D: .

DNA: TGTGCCAGCAGCCAATGGGCCGCTAAAAACATTCAGTACTTC
CDR3: CASSQWAAKNIQYF
J: TRBJ2-4
length: 14
V: TRBV11-1
size: .
D: .

DNA: TGTGCCAGCAGCGCACCGGGAGTGGGAGATACGCAGTATTTT
CDR3: CASSAPGVGDTQYF
J: TRBJ2-3
length: 14
V: TRBV5-4
size: few
D: .

DNA: TGCAGCGTTGGGGACTGGTCCTACAATGAGCAGTTCTTC
CDR3: CSVGDWSYNEQFF
J: TRBJ2-1
length: 13
V: TRBV29-1
size: few
D: .

DNA: TGTGCCAGCAGCTTCGCCCCCTGGGCAGGGGGTATAACAGATACGCAGTATTTT
CDR3: CASSFAPWAGGITDTQYF
J: TRBJ2-3
length: 18
V: TRBV7-2
size: few
D: TRBD1

DNA: TGCGCCAGCAGCTTGACCCCCCAAGAGACCCAGTACTTC
CDR3: CASSLTPQETQYF
J: TRBJ2-5
length: 13
V: TRBV5-1
size: .
D: .

DNA: TGTGCCAGCAGGTATCGGGGACAGCAGTACTTC
CDR3: CASRYRGQQYF
J: TRBJ2-7
length: 11
V: TRBV6-5
size: once
D: .

DNA: TGTGCCAGCAGTGAGACAGGCCATCAGCCCCAGCATTTT
CDR3: CASSETGHQPQHF
J: TRBJ1-5
length: 13
V: TRBV9
size: few
D: .

DNA: TGCGCCAGCAGCCAATTAGGGACAGGAGGCGTTGAAAAACTGTTTTTT
CDR3: CASSQLGTGGVEKLFF
J: TRBJ1-4
length: 16
V: TRBV4-1
size: .
D: TRBD1

DNA: TGTGCCATCAGATCCGGGACTAGCGGATACGAGCAGTACTTC
CDR3: CAIRSGTSGYEQYF
J: TRBJ2-7
length: 14
V: TRBV10-3
size: few
D: TRBD2

DNA: TGTGCCTGGAGTGTACGGAAGGTGGATCAGCCCCAGCATTTT
CDR3: CAWSVRKVDQPQHF
J: TRBJ1-5
length: 14
V: TRBV30
size: .
D: .

DNA: TGTGCCAGTAGTATTTCCCGGCCAAATGAGCAGTTCTTC
CDR3: CASSISRPNEQFF
J: TRBJ2-1
length: 13
V: TRBV19
size: .
D: .

DNA: TGTGCCAGCTCACCTAACCAACTAGCGGGAGGGCTCGAGCAGTACTTC
CDR3: CASSPNQLAGGLEQYF
J: TRBJ2-7
length: 16
V: TRBV18
size: few
D: TRBD2

DNA: TGTGCCAGCAATAGGGGGAATAGCGGGTATGAGCAGTTCTTC
CDR3: CASNRGNSGYEQFF
J: TRBJ2-1
length: 14
V: TRBV28
size: .
D: .

DNA: TGTGCCAGCAGCTTAGTGTGGGAGGACTACGAGCAGTACTTC
CDR3: CASSLVWEDYEQYF
J: TRBJ2-7
length: 14
V: TRBV7-9
size: few
D: .

DNA: TGTGCCAGCAGCCGCAATCTAGCGGCTCAAGAGACCCAGTACTTC
CDR3: CASSRNLAAQETQYF
J: TRBJ2-5
length: 15
V: TRBV7-9
size: .
D: TRBD2

DNA: TGTGCCTGGAGTAGGAGGCAGGGGCTCGAAGCTTTCTTT
CDR3: CAWSRRQGLEAFF
J: TRBJ1-1
length: 13
V: TRBV30
size: .
D: .

DNA: TGTGCCAGCAGTTACTCGGTGGGGGAGACCCAGTACTTC
CDR3: CASSYSVGETQYF
J: TRBJ2-5
length: 13
V: TRBV6-6
size: .
D: .

DNA: TGCGCCAGCAGCCAAGATGTAGCGGGGGGCACAGATACGCAGTATTTT
CDR3: CASSQDVAGGTDTQYF
J: TRBJ2-3
length: 16
V: TRBV4-3
size: .
D: TRBD2

DNA: TGTGCCAGCAGTTACTCTTACGGACAGTACGAGCAGTACTTC
CDR3: CASSYSYGQYEQYF
J: TRBJ2-7
length: 14
V: TRBV6-5
size: once
D: .

DNA: TGTGCCAGCAGTCACCGGGACAGGGGGAATGAGCAGTTCTTC
CDR3: CASSHRDRGNEQFF
J: TRBJ2-1
length: 14
V: TRBV27
size: .
D: TRBD1

DNA: TGTGCCACCGGAAGGGAGCTAAATCAGCCCCAGCATTTT
CDR3: CATGRELNQPQHF
J: TRBJ1-5
length: 13
V: TRBV10-3
size: .
D: .

DNA: TGCAGCGTCGCCCAAGAGACCCAGTACTTC
CDR3: CSVAQETQYF
J: TRBJ2-5
length: 10
V: TRBV29-1
size: few
D: .

DNA: TGTGCCAGCAGCGTAGGGGTAGTTGGCACAGATACGCAGTATTTT
CDR3: CASSVGVVGTDTQYF
J: TRBJ2-3
length: 15
V: TRBV9
size: .
D: .

DNA: TGCGCCAGCAGCCGAACAAGGGGGACCTATGGCTACACCTTC
CDR3: CASSRTRGTYGYTF
J: TRBJ1-2
length: 14
V: TRBV4-3
size: .
D: .

DNA: TGCAGCGTAAGAGGGGCGCAAGCTTTCTTT
CDR3: CSVRGAQAFF
J: TRBJ1-1
length: 10
V: TRBV20-1
size: .
D: .

DNA: TGTGCCAGCAGCCTCGGGTCCTACGAGCAGTACTTC
CDR3: CASSLGSYEQYF
J: TRBJ2-7
length: 12
V: TRBV14
size: .
D: .

DNA: TGTGCTAGCAGCTTAGAGATGGCGGGAGGGCAAGAGACCCAGTACTTC
CDR3: CASSLEMAGGQETQYF
J: TRBJ2-5
length: 16
V: TRBV7-7
size: .
D: TRBD2

DNA: TGTGCCAGCAGCCGAACCCTTGCAACTAATGAAAAACTGTTTTTT
CDR3: CASSRTLATNEKLFF
J: TRBJ1-4
length: 15
V: TRBV7-8
size: few
D: .

DNA: TGTGCCAGCAGCCAAGAGAGGAATGGCAATCAGCCCCAGCATTTT
CDR3: CASSQERNGNQPQHF
J: TRBJ1-5
length: 15
V: TRBV4-2
size: .
D: .

DNA: TGTGCCAGCAGCGTAGGGGCGGGAGGAACAGATACGCAGTATTTT
CDR3: CASSVGAGGTDTQYF
J: TRBJ2-3
length: 15
V: TRBV9
size: few
D: TRBD2

DNA: TGTGCCAGCAGCTTAGTCATAAATTACAATGAGCAGTTCTTC
CDR3: CASSLVINYNEQFF
J: TRBJ2-1
length: 14
V: TRBV11-2
size: .
D: .

DNA: TGTGCCAGCAGTTCGGTCCGGGAACGTGGCTACACCTTC
CDR3: CASSSVRERGYTF
J: TRBJ1-2
length: 13
V: TRBV27
size: few
D: .